These 31 T cell receptor beta chains share one sample of origin, sequenced in a study of blood T cell repertoires in COVID-19. Method: immunoSEQ multiplex PCR; TCRdb's copy keeps in-frame clones and lacks some. The repertoire holds 200,000 to 250,000 clones, roughly 90% seen once, with 2.5% to 3.5% in the top ten. Sequenced sample: PBMCs or T cells enriched from blood (not recorded which). All receptors derive from a woman aged 45-60 years in a cohort exposed to, infected with or recovered from COVID-19 (not recorded which).

This chain connects TRBV11-2 to TRBJ2-5; D perhaps matches TRBD2 (5 bases). Germline lookup yields CDR1 SGHAT and CDR2 FQNNGV. V lost 2 bases and J lost 5, with 9 bases in between. The CDR3 is made up of 13 amino acids. The CDR3 loop is CASSLTPGETQYF. As DNA, the CDR3 is TGTGCCAGCAGCTTAACACCGGGGGAGACCCAGTACTTC.

The rearrangement uses TRBV4-3 and TRBJ2-7; possible D gene TRBD1, 7 bases. The V end lost 2 bases, the J end lost 7 bases, and 18 bases lay between the germline ends. This CDR3 is 15 amino acids long. CDR1 is LGHNA and CDR2 is YSLEER in the germline V gene. CDR3 DNA sequence: TGCGCCAGCAGCCAACAAGGAGGGGGCGCGGCGGAGCAGTACTTC. It encodes CASSQQGGGAAEQYF.

The genes are TRBV3-1 (or the pseudogene TRBV3-2) and TRBJ2-3, with TRBD2 identical over 8 bases. V trimming: 1 base; J trimming: 3 bases; junction bases outside the gene matches: 6. The germline V gene has CDR1 LGHDT and CDR2 YNNKEL (reference sequence). The CDR3 loop spans 16 amino acids. This CDR3 reads CASSQGLGLATDTQYF. CDR3 sequence (DNA): TGTGCCAGCAGCCAAGGACTAGGACTAGCAACAGATACGCAGTATTTT.

Here the CDR3 DNA reads TGTGCCAGCAGCCCACGGCGGGGTGAAGATGAAGCTTTCTTT. As protein: CASSPRRGEDEAFF. The rearrangement uses TRBV11-2 and TRBJ1-1, with D uncertain. The V gene's germline CDR1 is SGHAT and CDR2 FQNNGV. CDR3 size: 14 residues. Trimming took 5 bases from V and 7 from J, leaving 17 bases between them.

This chain connects TRBV5-4 to TRBJ1-4; 7 bases match TRBD1. The germline V gene encodes CDR1 SGHNT and CDR2 YYREEE (reference sequence). V trimming: 0 bases; J trimming: 8 bases; junction bases outside the gene matches: 10. The CDR3 extends over 16 amino acids. CDR3 bases: TGTGCCAGCAGCTTGGTCGTAGGGGGCTCTGGCGAAAAACTGTTTTTT. This translates into CASSLVVGGSGEKLFF.

This rearrangement joins TRBV11-2 to TRBJ1-6; 7 bases line up with TRBD1. Germline V CDR1 and CDR2: SGHAT, FQNNGV. The CDR3 consists of 14 residues. J gave up 9 bases and V 7 bases, and 9 bases lay outside the gene matches. The CDR3 region has the DNA TGTGCCAGCACCATGGGACAGAAGAGTTCACCCCTCCACTTT. It encodes CASTMGQKSSPLHF.

This rearrangement joins TRBV11-1 to TRBJ1-6, with TRBD1 matching 8 bases. Germline assignment: CDR1 SGHAT and CDR2 FQDESV (reference sequence). This CDR3 is 15 amino acids long. V dropped 5 bases and J dropped 5; count of bases not matched to a gene: 5. CDR3 coding DNA: TGTGCCAGCAGCCAGGGACAGGCAGATAATTCACCCCTCCACTTT. This sequence encodes CASSQGQADNSPLHF. Looking up the rest from reference TRBV11-1 and TRBJ1-6 gives the full variable domain: EAEVAQSPRYKITEKSQAVAFWCDPISGHATLYWYRQILGQGPELLVQFQDESVVDDSQLPKDRFSAERLKGVDSTLKIQPAELGDSAMYLCASSQGQADNSPLHFGNGTRLTVT.

The rearrangement links TRBV6-5 to TRBJ2-3; D unclear. This CDR3 contains 12 residues. In germline, CDR1 is MNHEY, CDR2 SVGAGI. V was trimmed by 8 bases and J by 6 bases, leaving 12 bases between them. Written as DNA, the CDR3 is TGTGCCAGCTCCCGACTGGTCGATACGCAGTATTTT. This encodes CASSRLVDTQYF.

The rearrangement joins TRBV6-6 to TRBJ1-2, with D maybe TRBD1 (6 bases). The CDR3 has 13 amino acids. V lost 6 bases, J lost 6 bases, and 14 bases lay in between. Looked up from germline, CDR1 is MNHNY and CDR2 is SVGAGI (reference sequence). CDR3 in DNA: TGTGCCAGCAGCCCTACAGGGAGCCATGGCTACACCTTC. Translated: CASSPTGSHGYTF.

This chain connects TRBV5-8 to TRBJ1-6; D not resolved. CDR3 size: 16 residues. V lost 2 bases to trimming and J lost 8 bases, with 17 bases between them. Germline lookup yields CDR1 SGHTS and CDR2 YDEGEE. The CDR3 loop reads CASSFLLTGLDSPLHF. CDR3 bases: TGTGCCAGCAGCTTTTTATTAACGGGTTTGGATTCACCCCTCCACTTT.

This clone was observed once. The CDR3 bases are TGTGCCAGCAGCCATGGTAGTAATGAAAAACTGTTTTTT. Its protein product is CASSHGSNEKLFF. The genes are TRBV3-1 (or the pseudogene TRBV3-2) and TRBJ1-4; D gene unclear. CDR1 and CDR2 (germline): LGHDT, YNNKEL (reference sequence). Trimming removed 3 bases at V and 4 bases at J, with 6 bases between. There are 13 residues in the CDR3.

This clone was seen once. The chain couples TRBV12-3 or TRBV12-4 to TRBJ1-5; 7 nucleotides agree with TRBD1. The trim removed 8 bases at V and 4 bases at J, leaving 5 bases unmatched. The CDR3 runs to 13 residues. CDR3 loop: CASLRDSNQPQHF. CDR3 DNA: TGTGCCAGCCTCCGGGACAGTAATCAGCCCCAGCATTTT.

The chain links TRBV29-1 to TRBJ2-3; possible D gene TRBD2, 7 bases. Germline values: CDR1 SQVTM, CDR2 ANQGSEA. V lost 6 bases, J lost 0 bases, and 16 bases lay in between. The CDR3 spans 15 residues. This CDR3 is CSVGGGEASTDTQYF. The CDR3 DNA reads TGCAGCGTGGGAGGGGGAGAAGCTAGCACAGATACGCAGTATTTT.

The V call is TRBV6-4, the J call TRBJ2-3; 7 positions match TRBD2. Germline-derived CDR1 and CDR2 are MRHNA and SNTAGT. The V gene end was trimmed by 3 bases and the J gene end by 0 bases; junction bases not matched to a gene: 6. CDR3 size: 16 residues. CDR3: CASSEESGVSTDTQYF. The DNA for the CDR3 is TGTGCCAGCAGTGAAGAAAGCGGGGTGAGCACAGATACGCAGTATTTT.

The rearrangement uses TRBV5-1 and TRBJ2-7, with 11 bases aligning to TRBD2. The V and J ends lost 5 bases and 12 bases, in that order; junction bases with no gene match: 7. Looked up from germline, CDR1 is SGHRS and CDR2 is YFSETQ. The CDR3 length is 12 residues. The CDR3 nucleotides read TGCGCCAGCAGAACTAGCGGGGGTCTATTGTACTTC. This translates into CASRTSGGLLYF. Variable domain in full (rest from reference TRBV5-1 and TRBJ2-7): KAGVTQTPRYLIKTRGQQVTLSCSPISGHRSVSWYQQTPGQGLQFLFEYFSETQRNKGNFPGRFSGRQFSNSRSEMNVSTLELGDSALYLCASRTSGGLLYFGPGTRLTVT.

The chain uses TRBV7-9 and TRBJ2-1; 9 bases line up with TRBD2. The germline V gene has CDR1 SEHNR and CDR2 FQNEAQ (reference sequence). This CDR3 has 18 amino acids. J gave up 0 bases and V 1 base, and 7 bases lay outside the gene matches. The CDR3 nucleotides read TGTGCCAGCAGCTTAGGGGGTAGCGGGGGTGACTCCTACAATGAGCAGTTCTTC. Protein: CASSLGGSGGDSYNEQFF.

The chain joins TRBV5-1 to TRBJ2-7; 8 bases map to TRBD1. The V gene's germline CDR1 is SGHRS and CDR2 YFSETQ. The V gene end was trimmed by 4 bases and the J gene end by 2 bases; junction bases not matched to a gene: 11. CDR3 length: 16 amino acids. The CDR3 sequence is CASSPTRTGKTYEQYF. In DNA, the CDR3 is TGCGCCAGCAGCCCCACCCGGACAGGGAAGACCTACGAGCAGTACTTC.

J is TRBJ1-1 and V is TRBV5-1; 11 nucleotides align to TRBD1. The germline V gene encodes CDR1 SGHRS and CDR2 YFSETQ. The CDR3 sequence is 16 residues long. V was clipped by 3 bases and J by 5 bases; unmatched bases: 9. The CDR3 loop is CASSSRTGGYETEAFF. DNA of the CDR3: TGCGCCAGCAGCTCGCGGACAGGGGGCTATGAGACTGAAGCTTTCTTT. The whole variable domain, filled in from reference TRBV5-1 and TRBJ1-1, reads KAGVTQTPRYLIKTRGQQVTLSCSPISGHRSVSWYQQTPGQGLQFLFEYFSETQRNKGNFPGRFSGRQFSNSRSEMNVSTLELGDSALYLCASSSRTGGYETEAFFGQGTRLTVV.

With regard to this clone: The sample contains more than one DNA sequence encoding this CDR3. The chain couples TRBV9 to TRBJ2-5; 8 bases are a match to TRBD2. The CDR3 is 13 amino acids. V was pared by 2 bases and J by 5 bases, with 2 bases of the junction left unmatched. Per the germline V gene, CDR1 is SGDLS and CDR2 is YYNGEE. Here the CDR3 reads CASSVSGAETQYF. The CDR3 nucleotides read TGTGCCAGCAGCGTTAGCGGGGCGGAGACCCAGTACTTC.

CDR3 amino acids: CASSPQGGSYEQYF. CDR3 coding DNA: TGTGCCAGCAGCCCACAGGGGGGCTCCTACGAGCAGTACTTC. The chain joins TRBV9 to TRBJ2-7; 8 bases fit TRBD1. This CDR3 region has 14 residues. The trim removed 4 bases at V and 0 bases at J, leaving 3 bases unmatched. Per germline, CDR1 SGDLS and CDR2 YYNGEE.

This rearrangement joins TRBV5-1 to TRBJ1-1, with 7 bases matching TRBD1. The CDR3 loop spans 13 amino acids. The germline V gene has CDR1 SGHRS and CDR2 YFSETQ. J lost 4 bases, V lost 1 base, and 1 base had no gene match. The CDR3 bases are TGCGCCAGCAGCTTGACAGGGGTCACTGAAGCTTTCTTT. Translated: CASSLTGVTEAFF.

The V and J genes are TRBV11-3 and TRBJ2-7; a weak D match, TRBD2 (5 bases). The V and J ends lost 1 base and 4 bases respectively, with 11 bases between them. Germline loops: CDR1 SGHNT, CDR2 YENEEA. CDR3 length equals 14 residues. CDR3 residues: CASSLAGYVYEQYF. The DNA of the CDR3 is TGTGCCAGCAGCTTAGCGGGGTATGTGTACGAGCAGTACTTC.

The rearrangement uses TRBV4-2 and TRBJ1-5; D is possibly TRBD1 (6 bases). Germline values: CDR1 LGHNA, CDR2 YNFKEQ. V shed 0 bases and J shed 7 bases, with 13 bases lying between them. The CDR3 consists of 15 residues. CDR3 sequence (DNA): TGTGCCAGCAGCCAAGACTACAGGGTGGAGCAGCCCCAGCATTTT. The encoded protein is CASSQDYRVEQPQHF.

V usage is TRBV29-1 and J usage is TRBJ2-1; D call uncertain. Germline lookup yields CDR1 SQVTM and CDR2 ANQGSEA. CDR3 length: 12 amino acids. V lost 4 bases, J lost 4 bases, and 8 bases lay in between. CDR3 DNA sequence: TGCAGCGTTGTTCGCCGGTACAATGAGCAGTTCTTC. Residues: CSVVRRYNEQFF.

V gene TRBV19 combines with J gene TRBJ2-1; TRBD2 agrees at 7 bases. This CDR3 region has 15 residues. The V gene's germline CDR1 is LNHDA and CDR2 SQIVND (reference sequence). With 3 bases clipped from V and 6 bases from J, the junction kept 8 bases outside the gene matches. CDR3: CASSIGAGVFNEQFF. The CDR3 nucleotides are TGTGCCAGTAGTATTGGGGCGGGGGTTTTCAATGAGCAGTTCTTC.

This clone was detected a few times. The chain is built from TRBV6-2 or TRBV6-3 and TRBJ1-1; D may be TRBD1 (6 bases). Germline V lookup: CDR1 MNHEY, CDR2 SVGEGT. The V and J ends lost 0 bases and 4 bases respectively, with 21 bases between them. The CDR3 sequence is 18 residues long. CDR3 sequence reads: CASSYSPYVPGVGTEAFF. CDR3 sequence (DNA): TGTGCCAGCAGTTACTCGCCTTACGTGCCAGGGGTTGGCACTGAAGCTTTCTTT.

Only one count was recorded for this clone. V usage is TRBV4-2 and J usage is TRBJ2-1; TRBD1 agrees at 8 bases. V lost 9 bases to trimming and J lost 0 bases; unmatched junction nucleotides: 7. The CDR3 totals 15 residues. CDR1 is LGHNA, CDR2 YNFKEQ, per germline. The CDR3 nucleotides read TGTGCCAGTCAAGACAGGGGCTCCTCCTACAATGAGCAGTTCTTC. It yields the protein CASQDRGSSYNEQFF.

The chain joins TRBV2 to TRBJ1-6; TRBD1 matches 12 bases. CDR3 length equals 16 residues. Trimming removed 6 bases from V and 7 bases from J; junction bases left unmatched: 7. Germline lookup yields CDR1 SNHLY and CDR2 FYNNEI. CDR3 loop: CASRGQGAVQNSPLHF. As DNA, the CDR3 is TGTGCCAGCAGGGGACAGGGGGCGGTTCAGAATTCACCCCTCCACTTT.

The chain joins TRBV11-2 to TRBJ2-7, with 8 bases aligning to TRBD1. This CDR3 spans 15 amino acids. The J segment lost 5 bases and the V segment lost 5 bases, leaving 11 bases of the junction unmatched. The germline gives CDR1 SGHAT, CDR2 FQNNGV. This chain's CDR3 is CASSILQGVRDEQYF. The CDR3 DNA reads TGTGCCAGCAGCATATTACAGGGGGTCAGGGACGAGCAGTACTTC.

J is TRBJ1-6 and V is TRBV5-5, with 7 positions matching TRBD1. The CDR3 runs 15 residues. Germline CDR1 SGHKS, CDR2 YYEKEE (reference sequence). V gave up 6 bases and J gave up 7 bases; unmatched junction bases: 10. CDR3 DNA: TGTGCCAGCAACCCCCTGGGACAGCAGAATTCACCCCTCCACTTT. This sequence encodes CASNPLGQQNSPLHF.

The rearrangement uses TRBV23-1 and TRBJ2-2, with a tentative D call TRBD1 (7 bases). TRBV23-1 is filed as an ORF, its function uncertain. The CDR3 has 17 amino acids. V was trimmed by 8 bases and J by 9 bases, leaving 28 bases between them. CDR3 protein: CASRNRGRTNSERELFF. The CDR3 DNA follows: TGCGCCAGCCGGAACAGGGGACGGACTAATTCGGAGAGGGAGCTGTTTTTT.